This TCR beta chain was retrieved from a study of tumour-infiltrating T cells in Burkitt lymphoma. At the level of the study: Repertoire clonality predicted overall and progression-free survival.

This CDR3 contains 15 residues. CDR1 is SGHRS and CDR2 is YFSETQ in the germline V gene. The V segment lost 1 base and the J segment 2 bases; nucleotides outside the gene matches: 6. Some clones are missing from TCRdb's copy, which holds only in-frame ones; the method was immunoSEQ multiplex PCR. The data contain 15,000 to 20,000 clones, 80% of them singletons. This chain links TRBV5-1 with TRBJ2-7, with 7 positions matching TRBD1. Sequenced: tumor tissue. The receptor was isolated from a human donor with diffuse large B-cell lymphoma. The CDR3 DNA follows: TGCGCCAGCAGCTTGAGTAGGGGGCCTCCCTACGAGCAGTACTTC. It encodes CASSLSRGPPYEQYF.